These 13 T cell receptor beta chains were all obtained from the same sample, sequenced in a study of shared clonotypes between healthy human individuals. TCRdb's copy holds only in-frame clones and misses some; the assay was immunoSEQ multiplex PCR. The data show 650,000 to 800,000 clones, with roughly 72% seen just once and approximately 1.8% held by the top ten. Sequenced sample: memory CD4+ T cells sorted from blood. This sample's subset: CD45RA-negative fraction. These receptors were collected from a woman aged 25 to 39 in good health.

The chain joins TRBV7-2 to TRBJ1-2; tentative D call: TRBD1 (5 bases). Germline V lookup: CDR1 SGHTA, CDR2 FQGNSA. The CDR3 covers 14 residues. Trimming stripped 5 bases from V and 4 bases from J, with 14 bases between. CDR3 region: CASSSRDRIYGYTF. CDR3 nucleotides: TGTGCCAGCAGCAGCCGGGACCGTATCTATGGCTACACCTTC.

CDR3 residues: CASRGAGGLNTEAFF. The CDR3 coding sequence is TGTGCCAGCAGGGGTGCAGGGGGCTTGAACACTGAAGCTTTCTTT. The J gene is TRBJ1-1, the V gene TRBV28; 8 bases fit TRBD1. The trim removed 6 bases at V and 0 bases at J, leaving 6 bases unmatched. This CDR3 region has 15 residues. CDR1 and CDR2 from the germline V gene are MDHEN and SYDVKM.

The chain employs TRBV9 and TRBJ2-2; 8 nucleotides match TRBD2. This CDR3 has 16 amino acids. J was trimmed by 6 bases and V by 0 bases; bases with no gene match: 7. Germline CDR1 is SGDLS and CDR2 is YYNGEE. The CDR3 sequence is CASSVVSAGGPGELFF. DNA for the CDR3: TGTGCCAGCAGCGTAGTTTCGGCGGGGGGCCCCGGGGAGCTGTTTTTT.

The J gene is TRBJ2-1, the V gene TRBV7-9; D remains unclear. Germline CDR1 reads SEHNR; CDR2 reads FQNEAQ (reference sequence). V lost 3 bases and J 0 bases, leaving 9 bases between the germline ends. This CDR3 is built from 15 residues. The CDR3, as DNA: TGTGCCAGCAGCTTCTACACCAACTCCTACAATGAGCAGTTCTTC. This sequence encodes CASSFYTNSYNEQFF.

The CDR3 DNA is TGTGCCAGCAGCTTAGGGGGGTGGCAAGAGACCCAGTACTTC. Encoded protein: CASSLGGWQETQYF. The chain is built from TRBV13 and TRBJ2-5; D remains unclear. There are 14 residues in the CDR3. V gave up 0 bases and J gave up 2 bases, with 7 bases separating them. Germline values: CDR1 PRHDT, CDR2 FYEKMQ (reference sequence).

The J gene is TRBJ2-7, the V gene TRBV18; TRBD2 might be the D (5 bases). Trimming took off 2 bases at V and 7 bases at J, with 9 bases between the two ends. CDR1 is KGHSH and CDR2 is LQKENI in the germline V gene. The CDR3 has 12 residues. The CDR3 region has the DNA TGTGCCAGCTCACCAGAGTCGGGGGAGCAGTACTTC. Translating it yields CASSPESGEQYF. Using reference TRBV18 and TRBJ2-7 for the parts outside the CDR3, the full variable domain is NAGVMQNPRHLVRRRGQEARLRCSPMKGHSHVYWYRQLPEEGLKFMVYLQKENIIDESGMPKERFSAEFPKEGPSILRIQQVVRGDSAAYFCASSPESGEQYFGPGTRLTVT.

The chain couples TRBV28 to TRBJ1-4; no clear D. Trimming pared 9 bases from V and 7 bases from J, leaving 12 bases between. Looked up from germline, CDR1 is MDHEN and CDR2 is SYDVKM. The CDR3 is 12 residues long. The CDR3 spells CASSAVPEKLFF. In nucleotides, the CDR3 is TGTGCCAGTTCTGCGGTCCCTGAAAAACTGTTTTTT.

This chain uses TRBV7-9 with TRBJ2-3, with 9 bases lining up with TRBD2. This CDR3 is 14 amino acids long. Unmatched junction bases numbered 2, after V lost 5 bases and J lost 2 bases. Germline lookup yields CDR1 SEHNR and CDR2 FQNEAQ (reference sequence). The CDR3 nucleotides are TGTGCCAGCAGCCCGGGACTAGCCACAGATACGCAGTATTTT. Translated: CASSPGLATDTQYF.

The rearrangement joins TRBV6-6 to TRBJ1-5, with D unclear. The CDR3 contains 14 residues. The V and J ends lost 5 bases and 1 base respectively, with 9 bases between them. Germline CDR1 and CDR2: MNHNY and SVGAGI (reference sequence). CDR3 protein: CASSREVSNQPQHF. CDR3 sequence (DNA): TGTGCCAGCAGTCGAGAGGTGAGCAATCAGCCCCAGCATTTT.

The chain is built from TRBV27 and TRBJ2-5; tentative D call: TRBD2 (5 bases). TRBJ2-7 matches the DNA end more closely, so the J call is doubtful. Germline-derived CDR1 and CDR2 are MNHEY and SMNVEV (reference sequence). The CDR3 covers 14 residues. The CDR3 coding sequence is TGTGCCAGCAGACTAACCGGGAACTTCTACGAGCAGTACTTC. This gives the protein CASRLTGNFYEQYF.

This chain connects TRBV5-6 to TRBJ1-2; TRBD1 agrees at 9 bases. Looked up from germline, CDR1 is SGHDT and CDR2 is YYEEEE. This CDR3 region has 12 residues. Germline trimming cut 3 bases from V and 10 bases from J; bases unmatched to any gene: 4. The CDR3: CASSSRDRVYTF. Here the CDR3 DNA reads TGTGCCAGCAGCTCCCGGGACAGGGTCTACACCTTC.

The V call is TRBV5-1, the J call TRBJ2-2; 8 nucleotides align to TRBD2. The CDR3 runs 15 residues. V lost 4 bases, J lost 1 base, and 3 bases stayed unmatched. Germline V gene lookup returns CDR1 SGHRS and CDR2 YFSETQ. The CDR3 sequence: CASSREGQNTGELFF. The CDR3 bases are TGCGCCAGCAGCCGGGAGGGACAGAACACCGGGGAGCTGTTTTTT.

This clone was picked up a small number of times. This chain joins TRBV18 and TRBJ1-3, with no clear D. V gave up 2 bases and J gave up 0 bases, with 8 bases separating them. In germline, CDR1 is KGHSH, CDR2 LQKENI. The CDR3 runs to 15 residues. In DNA, the CDR3 is TGTGCCAGCTCACCATCGGGGTTCTCTGGAAACACCATATATTTT. Residues: CASSPSGFSGNTIYF. The entire variable domain, with the rest obtained from reference TRBV18 and TRBJ1-3, is as follows: NAGVMQNPRHLVRRRGQEARLRCSPMKGHSHVYWYRQLPEEGLKFMVYLQKENIIDESGMPKERFSAEFPKEGPSILRIQQVVRGDSAAYFCASSPSGFSGNTIYFGEGSWLTVV.